These 14 T cell receptor beta chains came from one sample sequenced in a study of shared clonotypes between healthy human individuals. TCRdb keeps only in-frame clones here, not all; method: immunoSEQ multiplex PCR. Among around 2,000,000 clones listed, around 96% were seen once. Positive CCR7 selection of CD45RO-negative cells yielded the naive CD8 cells, and terminally differentiated effector memory CD45RA+ cells were excluded. The sample was naive CD8+ T cells sorted from blood. The source is a man between 18 and 29 years old in good health.

The chain employs TRBV4-1 and TRBJ2-5; 11 bases map to TRBD2. The CDR3 loop spans 17 amino acids. The J segment lost 3 bases and the V segment lost 3 bases, leaving 9 bases of the junction unmatched. Germline assignment: CDR1 MGHRA and CDR2 YSYEKL. The CDR3 is CASSQVAGTSGKETQYF. The CDR3 coding sequence is TGCGCCAGCAGCCAGGTAGCCGGGACTAGCGGAAAAGAGACCCAGTACTTC.

The V gene is TRBV27, the J gene TRBJ1-2, with unresolved D. The germline V gene has CDR1 MNHEY and CDR2 SMNVEV (reference sequence). The CDR3 sequence is 14 residues long. Trimming removed 3 bases at V and 6 bases at J, with 14 bases between. CDR3 sequence: CASSFLGSLDGYTF. In DNA, the CDR3 is TGTGCCAGCAGTTTTTTGGGATCGTTGGATGGCTACACCTTC.

This clone has only one observation. This rearrangement joins TRBV6-1 to TRBJ2-7; 9 nucleotides align to TRBD1. The J segment lost 5 bases and the V segment lost 6 bases, leaving 2 bases of the junction unmatched. The CDR3 loop spans 12 amino acids. Germline V gene data show CDR1 as MNHNS and CDR2 as SASEGT. CDR3 region: CASRGQGNEQYF. CDR3 in DNA: TGTGCCAGCAGGGGACAGGGTAACGAGCAGTACTTC.

The CDR3 loop is CASSLGGSNTYEQYF. CDR3 in DNA: TGTGCCAGCAGCTTAGGGGGGAGCAACACCTACGAGCAGTACTTC. The genes are TRBV7-8 and TRBJ2-7; D assignment may be TRBD1 or TRBD2 (5 bases each). Trimming removed 1 base at V and 2 bases at J, with 12 bases between. Per germline, CDR1 SGHVS and CDR2 FQNEAQ. The CDR3 has 15 residues.

For the CDR3, the DNA is TGCGCCAGCAGCCAAGATCTTTGGGGCACTGAAGCTTTCTTT. Its translation is CASSQDLWGTEAFF. The chain is built from TRBV4-3 and TRBJ1-1; no clear D. The CDR3 sequence is 14 residues long. V was cut by 0 bases and J by 4 bases, with 9 bases left in between. CDR1 LGHNA and CDR2 YSLEER come from the germline V gene.

This chain joins TRBV4-1 and TRBJ2-6, with D unresolved. Trimming took off 3 bases at V and 4 bases at J, with 7 bases between the two ends. Germline assignment: CDR1 MGHRA and CDR2 YSYEKL. This CDR3 has 14 amino acids. CDR3 bases: TGCGCCAGCAGCCAGACCATCGGGGCCAACGTCCTGACTTTC. Its protein is CASSQTIGANVLTF.

This clone was recorded only once. The rearrangement links TRBV5-6 to TRBJ2-5; 10 bases are shared with TRBD2. The CDR3 is made up of 15 amino acids. CDR1 and CDR2 (germline): SGHDT, YYEEEE. V was pared by 0 bases and J by 4 bases, with 3 bases of the junction left unmatched. CDR3 DNA: TGTGCCAGCAGCTTGGTAGCGGGAGGAGGAGAGACCCAGTACTTC. Encoded protein: CASSLVAGGGETQYF.

Remarks on this clone: The sample carries other DNA sequences with the same CDR3. V usage is TRBV7-2 and J usage is TRBJ2-7, with D perhaps given as TRBD1 or TRBD2 (5 bases each). Germline CDR1 SGHTA, CDR2 FQGNSA. Trimming removed 1 base at V and 4 bases at J, with 11 bases between. The CDR3 is made up of 14 amino acids. The CDR3 reads CASSLVSGTYEQYF. The CDR3 DNA sequence: TGTGCCAGCAGCTTAGTATCGGGGACGTACGAGCAGTACTTC.

CDR3 residues: CSVVAGGADTQYF. For the CDR3, the DNA is TGCAGCGTTGTGGCAGGGGGCGCAGATACGCAGTATTTT. This chain connects TRBV29-1 to TRBJ2-3; TRBD1 matches 8 bases. CDR3 size: 13 residues. CDR1 is SQVTM and CDR2 is ANQGSEA in the germline V gene. V trimming: 4 bases; J trimming: 4 bases; junction bases outside the gene matches: 4.

The chain recombines TRBV14 with TRBJ1-2; 7 nucleotides match TRBD1. The germline CDR1 and CDR2 sequences are SGHDN and FVKESK. The CDR3 has 14 residues. V lost 4 bases, J lost 4 bases, and 6 bases stayed unmatched. In nucleotides, the CDR3 is TGTGCCAGCAGCCTCTGGGGGGACAGCTATGGCTACACCTTC. Its protein product is CASSLWGDSYGYTF.

The genes are TRBV14 and TRBJ2-5, with D maybe TRBD1 (6 bases). Germline V gene lookup returns CDR1 SGHDN and CDR2 FVKESK. V lost 5 bases to trimming and J lost 2 bases, with 15 bases between them. The CDR3 extends over 15 amino acids. The CDR3 sequence is CASSSAGTLQETQYF. CDR3 sequence (DNA): TGTGCCAGCAGCTCCGCCGGGACATTACAAGAGACCCAGTACTTC.

J is TRBJ2-1 and V is TRBV6-5; TRBD1 is a possible D gene (6 bases). The V end was cut by 2 bases, the J end by 6 bases, with 11 bases between. Germline V CDR1 and CDR2: MNHEY, SVGAGI. The CDR3 sequence is 14 residues long. CDR3 in amino acids: CASSYGLGANEQFF. CDR3 coding DNA: TGTGCCAGCAGTTACGGCCTGGGGGCCAATGAGCAGTTCTTC.

The V and J genes are TRBV6-6 and TRBJ2-7, with D possibly being TRBD1 (5 bases). The CDR3 consists of 15 residues. Trimming shortened V by 0 bases and J by 5 bases, and 14 bases separated the two germline ends. CDR1 is MNHNY and CDR2 is SVGAGI in the germline V gene (reference sequence). CDR3 nucleotide sequence: TGTGCCAGCAGTTACTCGACGGTAGGGGAAAACGAGCAGTACTTC. Its translation: CASSYSTVGENEQYF.

The rearrangement joins TRBV30 to TRBJ2-5; D is unclear. V was trimmed by 8 bases and J by 2 bases, leaving 9 bases between them. There are 11 residues in the CDR3. CDR1 is GTSNPN, CDR2 SVGIG, per germline (reference sequence). CDR3 sequence reads: CAGSDQETQYF. For the CDR3, the DNA is TGTGCCGGAAGCGATCAAGAGACCCAGTACTTC.